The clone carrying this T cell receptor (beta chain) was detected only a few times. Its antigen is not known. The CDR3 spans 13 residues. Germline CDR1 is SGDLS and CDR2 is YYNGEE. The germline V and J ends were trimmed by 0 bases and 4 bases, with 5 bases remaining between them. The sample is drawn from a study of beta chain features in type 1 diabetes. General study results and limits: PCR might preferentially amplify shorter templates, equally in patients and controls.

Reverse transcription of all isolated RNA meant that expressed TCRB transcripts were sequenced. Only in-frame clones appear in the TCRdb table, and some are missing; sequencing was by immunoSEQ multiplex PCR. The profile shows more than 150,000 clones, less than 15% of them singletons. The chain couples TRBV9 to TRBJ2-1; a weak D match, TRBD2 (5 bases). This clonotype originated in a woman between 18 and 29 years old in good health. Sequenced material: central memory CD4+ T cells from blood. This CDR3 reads CASSVAGYNEQFF. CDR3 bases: TGTGCCAGCAGCGTAGCGGGGTACAATGAGCAGTTCTTC.